The 5 T cell receptor beta chains listed next were all sequenced from one sample in a study of response to subunit inactivated influenza vaccine. Each CDR3 protein gets one entry after TCRdb re-called the RT-PCR reads with MiXCR. The table lists hundreds of thousands of distinct CDR3 sequences, around 16% of them singletons. The sample was PBMCs from blood, taken approximately 12 days after vaccination. Receptor source: a man aged 50 to 60 who received an inactivated influenza vaccine.

This sequence joins TRBV20-1 and TRBJ2-3; possible D gene TRBD2, 5 bases. The CDR3 has 15 residues. V shed 0 bases and J shed 2 bases, with 12 bases lying between them. CDR1 and CDR2 from the germline V gene are DFQATT and SNEGSKA (reference sequence). CDR3 in DNA: TGCAGTGCTAGAGAATCCGGGGTCTACACAGATACGCAGTATTTT. Protein sequence: CSARESGVYTDTQYF.

This clonotype was picked up a small number of times. This chain links TRBV11-2 with TRBJ2-2; 7 bases match TRBD1. The CDR3 runs 14 residues. The junction had 7 bases not matched to a gene; V was cut back by 6 bases and J by 6 bases. The germline V gene has CDR1 SGHAT and CDR2 FQNNGV. The CDR3 loop reads CASSRQGISGELFF. The CDR3 region has the DNA TGTGCCAGCAGTAGACAGGGAATTTCCGGGGAGCTGTTTTTT.

The rearrangement uses TRBV5-1 and TRBJ2-1; D is perhaps TRBD1 (6 bases). The CDR3 totals 15 residues. CDR1 SGHRS and CDR2 YFSETQ come from the germline V gene. V dropped 0 bases and J dropped 5 bases, with 12 bases sitting between them. CDR3 DNA sequence: TGCGCCAGCAGCTTGGGGCCACAGGGAAACAATGAGCAGTTCTTC. Its translation is CASSLGPQGNNEQFF.

The CDR3 region is CASGRTSGNEQFF. The DNA of the CDR3 is TGTGCCAGCGGGAGGACTAGCGGCAATGAGCAGTTCTTC. The genes are TRBV2 and TRBJ2-1, with 10 bases that match TRBD2. Germline V lookup: CDR1 SNHLY, CDR2 FYNNEI. CDR3 length equals 13 residues. Trimming at V came to 8 bases and at J to 6 bases, leaving 4 bases not matched to a gene.

This chain links TRBV29-1 with TRBJ1-1; D is perhaps TRBD1 (5 bases). Trimming cost V 7 bases and J 3 bases, with 15 bases left between them. CDR1 and CDR2 (germline): SQVTM, ANQGSEA. This CDR3 has 13 amino acids. CDR3 region: CSASPRGDTEAFF. CDR3 nucleotides: TGCAGCGCATCACCCCGAGGGGACACTGAAGCTTTCTTT.